The rows below give T cell receptor beta chains drawn from one sample of a study of vaccination and CD4 T cells after COVID-19. Their target antigens are unknown. TCRdb re-derived calls from the PCR reads in MiXCR, one entry per CDR3 protein. The sample has 9,200 or so distinct CDR3 sequences, 40% to 50% seen once; the top ten hold 25% to 30%. What was sequenced was CD4+ T cells from blood, cultured in vitro. Every receptor here comes from a human donor in good health. Both conserved end residues are part of each CDR3. The order of the fields is J gene, CDR3 length, D gene, clone size, V gene, CDR3 protein, CDR3 DNA. The D gene is left open where the match is weak. A row's size may be missing; if present it is once, few, many or a size class.

TRBJ1-1 14 . few TRBV7-2 CASSTPPRNTEAFF TGTGCCAGCAGCACCCCCCCCAGAAACACTGAAGCTTTCTTT
TRBJ1-2 17 . few TRBV6-1 CASSRLNDRIVNYGYTF TGTGCCAGCAGCCGCCTAAACGACAGAATAGTTAACTATGGCTACACCTTC
TRBJ2-3 15 TRBD1 . TRBV28 CASSRAGQGGDTQYF TGTGCCAGCAGTCGAGCGGGACAGGGAGGAGATACGCAGTATTTT
TRBJ2-5 14 . . TRBV19 CASSISPGGETRYF TGTGCCAGTAGTATCAGTCCCGGAGGAGAGACCCGGTACTTC
TRBJ2-1 15 TRBD2 . TRBV10-3 CAISTTSGSGDEQFF TGTGCCATCAGCACTACTAGCGGGTCGGGGGATGAGCAGTTCTTC
TRBJ2-3 15 . . TRBV24-1 CATSDFRQGRNTQYF TGTGCCACCAGTGATTTCCGGCAGGGACGCAATACGCAGTATTTT
TRBJ2-7 16 . . TRBV18 CASSPPGDLWSYEQYF TGTGCCAGCTCACCACCCGGGGACCTTTGGTCCTACGAGCAGTACTTC
TRBJ2-2 16 TRBD1 once TRBV24-1 CATSDPGQGNAGELFF TGTGCCACCAGTGATCCGGGACAGGGTAACGCCGGGGAGCTGTTTTTT
TRBJ1-1 15 . . TRBV6-1 CASSLRQATNTEAFF TGTGCCAGCAGCCTTAGACAGGCGACGAACACTGAAGCTTTCTTT
TRBJ2-3 12 . few TRBV20-1 CSAPVTADTQYF TGCAGTGCTCCCGTCACCGCAGATACGCAGTATTTT
TRBJ1-1 17 TRBD1 . TRBV4-1 CASISLLGTGPGTEAFF TGCGCCAGCATCTCACTTTTAGGGACAGGGCCTGGCACTGAAGCTTTCTTT
TRBJ1-1 14 TRBD1 . TRBV7-2 CASSRDRLNTEAFF TGTGCCAGCAGCCGGGACAGGTTGAACACTGAAGCTTTCTTT
TRBJ1-2 13 . . TRBV14 CASSRQDGYGYTF TGTGCCAGCAGCCGCCAGGACGGCTATGGCTACACCTTC
TRBJ2-4 16 . . TRBV11-2 CASSLEGGAAKNIQYF TGTGCCAGCAGCTTAGAAGGCGGCGCGGCCAAAAACATTCAGTACTTC
TRBJ1-2 15 . . TRBV7-2 CASSPQGRGAYGYTF TGTGCCAGCAGCCCCCAGGGCCGGGGGGCCTATGGCTACACCTTC
TRBJ2-1 15 . few TRBV11-3 CASSFRGSSYNEQFF TGTGCCAGCAGCTTCCGGGGGAGCTCCTACAATGAGCAGTTCTTC
TRBJ1-4 12 . . TRBV2 CASKRGAEKLFF TGTGCCAGCAAGAGGGGAGCTGAAAAACTGTTTTTT
TRBJ2-3 14 TRBD2 few TRBV7-9 CASSKSGGTDTQYF TGTGCCAGCAGCAAGAGCGGGGGCACAGATACGCAGTATTTT
TRBJ1-1 14 . . TRBV19 CASSMTKGLTEAFF TGTGCCAGTAGTATGACGAAGGGGTTAACTGAAGCTTTCTTT
TRBJ2-5 14 . . TRBV15 CATSAGLTWETQYF TGTGCCACCAGCGCGGGACTTACGTGGGAGACCCAGTACTTC
TRBJ2-7 15 TRBD1 . TRBV9 CASSPQGQGTYEQYF TGTGCCAGCAGCCCCCAGGGACAGGGGACCTACGAGCAGTACTTC
TRBJ2-6 12 . . TRBV27 CASSSGANVLTF TGTGCCAGCAGCTCTGGGGCCAACGTCCTGACTTTC
TRBJ1-2 15 . few TRBV18 CASSPPSGVGYGYTF TGTGCCAGCTCACCACCATCAGGGGTGGGCTATGGCTACACCTTC
TRBJ1-2 15 . . TRBV4-2 CASSQPGPGDYGYTF TGTGCCAGCAGCCAACCAGGGCCGGGGGACTATGGCTACACCTTC
TRBJ2-1 14 . few TRBV7-2 CASSYGGWADEQFF TGTGCCAGCAGCTACGGAGGGTGGGCGGATGAGCAGTTCTTC
TRBJ1-3 16 TRBD1 . TRBV15 CATSSFGQGSGNTIYF TGTGCCACCAGCAGTTTCGGACAGGGCTCTGGAAACACCATATATTTT
TRBJ1-6 15 . . TRBV7-2 CASSRRVTENSPLHF TGTGCCAGCAGCCGCAGGGTTACCGAGAATTCACCCCTCCACTTT
TRBJ1-2 14 . few TRBV6-1 CASASPFPNYGYTF TGTGCCAGCGCATCCCCATTTCCTAACTATGGCTACACCTTC
TRBJ2-5 17 TRBD1 . TRBV25-1 CASSESLWRTGVETQYF TGTGCCAGCAGTGAATCTCTGTGGAGGACAGGGGTCGAGACCCAGTACTTC
TRBJ2-5 14 . . TRBV20-1 CSANPGQAGETQYF TGCAGCGCCAACCCGGGACAAGCAGGGGAGACCCAGTACTTC
TRBJ1-1 14 . once TRBV5-4 CASSLDRAGTEAFF TGTGCCAGCAGCTTGGACAGAGCCGGCACTGAAGCTTTCTTT
TRBJ1-1 17 . . TRBV6-4 CASSDGNRGYGNTEAFF TGTGCCAGCAGTGACGGGAACCGGGGATATGGGAACACTGAAGCTTTCTTT
TRBJ2-4 19 . . TRBV7-9 CASSGRVTDVLLAKNIQYF TGTGCCAGCAGCGGCAGGGTAACTGACGTTCTACTAGCCAAAAACATTCAGTACTTC